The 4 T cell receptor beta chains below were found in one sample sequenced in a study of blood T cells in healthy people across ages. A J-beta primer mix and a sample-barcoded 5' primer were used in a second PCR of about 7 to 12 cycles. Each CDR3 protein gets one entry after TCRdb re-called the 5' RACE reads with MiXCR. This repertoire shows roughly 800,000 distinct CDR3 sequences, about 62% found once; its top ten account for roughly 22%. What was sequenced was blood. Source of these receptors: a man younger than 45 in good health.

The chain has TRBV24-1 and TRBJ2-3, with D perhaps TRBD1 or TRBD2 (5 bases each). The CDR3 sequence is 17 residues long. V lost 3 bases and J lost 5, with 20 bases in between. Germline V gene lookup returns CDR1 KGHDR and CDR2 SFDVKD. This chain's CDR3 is CATSDDSGTLSGDTQYF. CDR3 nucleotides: TGTGCCACCAGTGATGATTCCGGGACCCTGAGTGGAGATACGCAGTATTTT.

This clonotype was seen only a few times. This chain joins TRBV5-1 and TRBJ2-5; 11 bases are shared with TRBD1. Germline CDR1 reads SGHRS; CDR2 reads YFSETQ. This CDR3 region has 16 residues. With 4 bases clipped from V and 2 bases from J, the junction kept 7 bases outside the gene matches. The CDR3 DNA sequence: TGCGCCAGCAGCCTTCAAGGACAGGGGGCTCAAGAGACCCAGTACTTC. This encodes CASSLQGQGAQETQYF.

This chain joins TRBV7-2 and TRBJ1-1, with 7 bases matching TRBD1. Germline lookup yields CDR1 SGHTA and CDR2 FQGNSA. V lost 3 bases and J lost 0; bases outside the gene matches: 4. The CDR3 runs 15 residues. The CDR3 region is CASSFLGGLNTEAFF. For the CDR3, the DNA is TGTGCCAGCAGCTTTCTAGGGGGCCTGAACACTGAAGCTTTCTTT.

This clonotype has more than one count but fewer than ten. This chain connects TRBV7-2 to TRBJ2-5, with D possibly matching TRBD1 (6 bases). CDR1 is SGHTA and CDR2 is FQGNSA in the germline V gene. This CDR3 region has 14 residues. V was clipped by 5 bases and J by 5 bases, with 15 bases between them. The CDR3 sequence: CASSGRGSQETQYF. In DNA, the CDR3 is TGTGCCAGCAGCGGCAGGGGCTCCCAGGAGACCCAGTACTTC.